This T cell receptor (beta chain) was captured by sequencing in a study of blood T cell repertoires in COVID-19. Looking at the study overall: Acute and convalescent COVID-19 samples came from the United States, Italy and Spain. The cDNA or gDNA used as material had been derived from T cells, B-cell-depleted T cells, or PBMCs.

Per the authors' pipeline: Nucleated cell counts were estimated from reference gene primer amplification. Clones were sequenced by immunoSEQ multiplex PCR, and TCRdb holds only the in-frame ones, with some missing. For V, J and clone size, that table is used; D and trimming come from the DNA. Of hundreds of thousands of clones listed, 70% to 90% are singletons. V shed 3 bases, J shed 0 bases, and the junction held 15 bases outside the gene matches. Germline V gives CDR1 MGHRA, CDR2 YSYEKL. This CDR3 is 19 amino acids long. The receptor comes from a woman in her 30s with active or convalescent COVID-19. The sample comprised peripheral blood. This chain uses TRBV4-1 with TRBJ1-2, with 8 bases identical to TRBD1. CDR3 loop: CASSQAYKTPGQANYGYTF. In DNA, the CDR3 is TGCGCCAGCAGCCAGGCTTACAAGACTCCGGGACAGGCTAACTATGGCTACACCTTC.